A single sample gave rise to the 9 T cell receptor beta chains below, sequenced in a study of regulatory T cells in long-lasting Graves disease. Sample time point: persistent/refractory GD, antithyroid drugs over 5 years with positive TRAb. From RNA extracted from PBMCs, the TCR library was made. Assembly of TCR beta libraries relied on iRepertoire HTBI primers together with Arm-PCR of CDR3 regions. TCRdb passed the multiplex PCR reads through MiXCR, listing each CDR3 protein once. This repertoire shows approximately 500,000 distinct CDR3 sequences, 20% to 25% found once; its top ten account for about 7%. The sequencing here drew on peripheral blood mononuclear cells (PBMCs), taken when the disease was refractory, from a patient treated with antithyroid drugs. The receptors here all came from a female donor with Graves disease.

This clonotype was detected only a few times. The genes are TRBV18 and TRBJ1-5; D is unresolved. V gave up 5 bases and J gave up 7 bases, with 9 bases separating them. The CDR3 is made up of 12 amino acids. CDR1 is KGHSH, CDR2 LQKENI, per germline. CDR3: CASSAERQPQHF. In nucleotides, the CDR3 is TGTGCCAGCTCAGCCGAAAGGCAGCCCCAGCATTTT.

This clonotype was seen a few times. In DNA, the CDR3 is TGCGCCAGCAGTGTATCCCAGAACACTGAAGCTTTCTTT. This translates into CASSVSQNTEAFF. This chain connects TRBV10-2 to TRBJ1-1, with D uncertain. V was trimmed by 4 bases and J by 1 base, leaving 7 bases between them. The CDR3 runs to 13 residues. CDR1 is WSHSY and CDR2 is SAAADI in the germline V gene.

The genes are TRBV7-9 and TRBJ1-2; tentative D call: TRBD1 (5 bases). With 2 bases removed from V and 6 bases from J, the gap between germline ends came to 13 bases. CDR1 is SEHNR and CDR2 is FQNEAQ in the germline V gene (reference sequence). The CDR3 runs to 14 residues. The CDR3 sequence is CASSLRETADGYTF. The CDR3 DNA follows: TGTGCCAGCAGCTTAAGGGAGACAGCGGATGGCTACACCTTC.

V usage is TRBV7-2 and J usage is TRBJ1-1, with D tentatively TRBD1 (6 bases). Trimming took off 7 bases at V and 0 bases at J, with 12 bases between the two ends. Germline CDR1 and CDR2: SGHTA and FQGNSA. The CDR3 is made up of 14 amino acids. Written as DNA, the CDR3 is TGTGCCAGCACCACGGACAGATTGAACACTGAAGCTTTCTTT. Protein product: CASTTDRLNTEAFF.

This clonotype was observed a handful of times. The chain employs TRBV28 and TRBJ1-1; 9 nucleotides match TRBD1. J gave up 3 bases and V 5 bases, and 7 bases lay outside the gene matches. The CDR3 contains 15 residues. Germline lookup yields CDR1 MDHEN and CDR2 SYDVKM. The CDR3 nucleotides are TGTGCCAGCAGTCCGGACAGGGGATTGGACACTGAAGCTTTCTTT. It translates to CASSPDRGLDTEAFF. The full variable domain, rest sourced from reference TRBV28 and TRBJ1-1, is DVKVTQSSRYLVKRTGEKVFLECVQDMDHENMFWYRQDPGLGLRLIYFSYDVKMKEKGDIPEGYSVSREKKERFSLILESASTNQTSMYLCASSPDRGLDTEAFFGQGTRLTVV.

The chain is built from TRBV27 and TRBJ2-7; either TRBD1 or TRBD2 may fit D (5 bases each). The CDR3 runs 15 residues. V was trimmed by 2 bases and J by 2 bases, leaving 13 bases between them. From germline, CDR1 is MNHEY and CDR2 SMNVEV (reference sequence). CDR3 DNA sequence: TGTGCCAGCAGTTTAATCCGGGACGGTACCTACGAGCAGTACTTC. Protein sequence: CASSLIRDGTYEQYF.

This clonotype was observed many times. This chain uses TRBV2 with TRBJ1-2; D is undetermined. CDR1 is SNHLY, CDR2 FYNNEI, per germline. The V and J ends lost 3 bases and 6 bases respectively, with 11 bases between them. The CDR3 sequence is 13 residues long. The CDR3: CASSDDGYDGYTF. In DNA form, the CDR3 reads TGTGCCAGCAGTGATGACGGGTACGATGGCTACACCTTC.

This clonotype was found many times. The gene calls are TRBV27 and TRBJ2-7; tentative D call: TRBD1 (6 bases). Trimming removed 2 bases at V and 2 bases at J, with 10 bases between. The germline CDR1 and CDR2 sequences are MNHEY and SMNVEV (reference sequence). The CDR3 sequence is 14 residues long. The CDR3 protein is CASSLKGDAYEQYF. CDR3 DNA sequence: TGTGCCAGCAGTTTAAAGGGGGACGCCTACGAGCAGTACTTC.

The CDR3 DNA sequence: TGCAGTGCTAGCGGAGGGTCAGGGAACACCTTCAAAGCTTTCTTT. Translating it yields CSASGGSGNTFKAFF. V and J are TRBV20-1 and TRBJ1-1, with D tentatively TRBD1 (5 bases). This CDR3 has 15 amino acids. Germline loops: CDR1 DFQATT, CDR2 SNEGSKA (reference sequence). V shed 3 bases and J shed 9 bases, with 23 bases lying between them.